This is a list of T cell receptor beta chains from one sample in a study of blood T cell repertoires in COVID-19. Generated by immunoSEQ multiplex PCR, the TCRdb table keeps only in-frame clones and is missing some. The sample records approximately 360,000 clones, around 91% being singletons. The sample comprised peripheral blood. The receptors here all came from a man aged 18 to 30 with active or convalescent COVID-19. Each CDR3 is given with its conserved first and last residue. A D gene is named only where the DNA matches it firmly.

>TRBJ2-3|.|TRBV25-1
TGTGCCAGCAGTGAACCAAGGGGAGGGGGGATCAGGCAGTATTTT
CASSEPRGGGIRQYF
>TRBJ2-1|TRBD1|TRBV18
TGTGCCAGCTCATTATCCGGGACAGGGCCTGAGCAGTTCTTC
CASSLSGTGPEQFF
>TRBJ1-2|.|TRBV20-1
TGCAGTGCTAGTTGGATCAACCGGGACACCCTGAACTATGGCTACACCTTC
CSASWINRDTLNYGYTF
>TRBJ2-5|TRBD1|TRBV9
TGTGCCAGCAGCCTCGGACAGGCGCAAGAGACCCAGTACTTC
CASSLGQAQETQYF
>TRBJ1-6|TRBD1|TRBV6-2/TRBV6-3
TGTGCCAGCAGTACGACGGACAGGGGAAGTAATTCACCCCTCCACTTT
CASSTTDRGSNSPLHF
>TRBJ2-5|TRBD2|TRBV16
TGTGCCAGCAGCGTACACCCGGGACTAGCGGGGGAGACCCAGTACTTC
CASSVHPGLAGETQYF
>TRBJ2-7|.|TRBV11-2
TGTGCCAGCAGCTTAGGCAGGGGAACCGACTACGAGCAGTACTTC
CASSLGRGTDYEQYF
>TRBJ2-4|.|TRBV19
TGTGCCAGTAGTATGTTTAGCGTAGCCAAAAACATTCAGTACTTC
CASSMFSVAKNIQYF
>TRBJ2-3|.|TRBV5-1
TGCGCCAGCAGCCTGCACGCCCCAACGGAGACAGATACGCAGTATTTT
CASSLHAPTETDTQYF
>TRBJ2-3|.|TRBV6-2/TRBV6-3
TGTGCCAGCAGTTACGCAGACGACAGGGTTCCGGGACTAGATAGCACAGATACGCAGTATTTT
CASSYADDRVPGLDSTDTQYF
>TRBJ1-5|.|TRBV6-5
TGTGCCAGCAGTTACTCGACGAGCTCAGGTCAGCCCCAGCATTTT
CASSYSTSSGQPQHF
>TRBJ1-2|TRBD1|TRBV19
TGTGCCAGCATAGGACAGGGGGCATTCTATGGCTACACCTTC
CASIGQGAFYGYTF
>TRBJ1-4|.|TRBV5-8
TGTGCCAGCAGGGACATGGAACAGGTTAATGAAAAACTGTTTTTT
CASRDMEQVNEKLFF
>TRBJ2-7|TRBD2|TRBV27
TGTGCCAGCGCCCCGGGACTAGCGGACTACGAGCAGTACTTC
CASAPGLADYEQYF